This TCR beta chain was obtained from a study of T cells in Graves' hyperthyroidism and ophthalmopathy. Amplification of TCR beta CDR3 regions was performed using RNA transcripts as template. The HTBI set primed first-round TCR CDR3 RT-PCR. TCRdb re-derived calls from the multiplex PCR reads in MiXCR, one entry per CDR3 protein. The table shows 370,000 or so distinct CDR3 sequences, with around an eighth occurring only once. In this sample, this clonotype turned up many times. No antigen is known for it. The study, taken as a whole, reports: Ophthalmopathy, as predicted by the model, came a median 6.5 months after the prediction.

Diagnoses were made from clinical symptoms, serum measures (thyroxine and TRAb), thyroid ultrasound and orbital computed tomography. Fresh 10 ml peripheral blood yielded PBMCs. Trimming cost V 6 bases and J 0 bases, with 11 bases left between them. The germline gives CDR1 SGHNT, CDR2 YENEEA. The CDR3 spans 14 residues. This rearrangement joins TRBV11-3 to TRBJ1-1; the D gene is possibly TRBD1 (6 bases). Source material: blood. The clonotype originates from a young man with Graves' hyperthyroidism that later progressed to Graves' ophthalmopathy. This chain's CDR3 is CASSSGQLNTEAFF. The CDR3 coding sequence is TGTGCCAGCAGTTCAGGACAGTTGAACACTGAAGCTTTCTTT.